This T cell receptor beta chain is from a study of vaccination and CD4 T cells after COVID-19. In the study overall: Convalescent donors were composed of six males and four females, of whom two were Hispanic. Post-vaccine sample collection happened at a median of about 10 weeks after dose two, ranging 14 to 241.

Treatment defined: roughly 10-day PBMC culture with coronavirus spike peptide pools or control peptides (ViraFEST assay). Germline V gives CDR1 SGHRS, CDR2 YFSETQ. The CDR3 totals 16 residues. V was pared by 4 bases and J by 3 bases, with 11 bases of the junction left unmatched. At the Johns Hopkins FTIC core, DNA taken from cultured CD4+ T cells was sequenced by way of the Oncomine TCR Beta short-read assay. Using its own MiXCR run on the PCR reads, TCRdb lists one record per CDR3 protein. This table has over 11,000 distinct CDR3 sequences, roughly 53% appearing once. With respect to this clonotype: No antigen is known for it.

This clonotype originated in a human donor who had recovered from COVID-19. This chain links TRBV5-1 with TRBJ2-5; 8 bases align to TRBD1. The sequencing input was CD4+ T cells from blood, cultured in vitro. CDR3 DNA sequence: TGCGCCAGCAGCCCTCGATGGACAGGGAGAAAAGAGACCCAGTACTTC. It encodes CASSPRWTGRKETQYF.